This is a list of T cell receptor beta chains from one sample in a study of blood T cell repertoires in COVID-19. Using immunoSEQ multiplex PCR, the repertoire was profiled, and TCRdb retains in-frame clones only, with some absent. The sample has 200,000 to 300,000 clones, roughly 86% seen once. The material sequenced was peripheral blood. Source of these receptors: a woman between 45 and 60 years old with acute or convalescent COVID-19. Each CDR3 is given with its conserved first and last residue. D genes are given only for firm matches. Not all rows give a size; the values are once, few, many and, for expanded clones, a class.

CDR3aa: CASRMGGSNQPQHF; CDR3nt: TGTGCCAGCAGGATGGGGGGTAGCAATCAGCCCCAGCATTTT; abundance: -; v_gene: TRBV6-5; j_gene: TRBJ1-5; d_gene: -
CDR3aa: CATVAGSSYNEQFF; CDR3nt: TGTGCCACCGTAGCGGGGAGCTCCTACAATGAGCAGTTCTTC; abundance: -; v_gene: TRBV24-1; j_gene: TRBJ2-1; d_gene: TRBD2
CDR3aa: CATSGSPGANVLTF; CDR3nt: TGTGCCACCAGTGGGAGCCCTGGGGCCAACGTCCTGACTTTC; abundance: -; v_gene: TRBV24-1; j_gene: TRBJ2-6; d_gene: -
CDR3aa: CASSQDRGTGELFF; CDR3nt: TGTGCCAGCAGCCAAGATCGAGGCACCGGGGAGCTGTTTTTT; abundance: -; v_gene: TRBV3-1/TRBV3-2; j_gene: TRBJ2-2; d_gene: -
CDR3aa: CASSQGRGAGNTIYF; CDR3nt: TGCGCCAGCAGCCAAGGCAGGGGCGCCGGGAACACCATATATTTT; abundance: -; v_gene: TRBV4-1; j_gene: TRBJ1-3; d_gene: -
CDR3aa: CASSEAAGGGIYYGYTF; CDR3nt: TGTGCCAGCAGTGAAGCGGCTGGGGGGGGGATATACTATGGCTACACCTTC; abundance: -; v_gene: TRBV6-1; j_gene: TRBJ1-2; d_gene: -
CDR3aa: CASSLAAIEQYF; CDR3nt: TGTGCCAGCAGCTTGGCCGCTATCGAGCAGTACTTC; abundance: -; v_gene: TRBV5-5; j_gene: TRBJ2-7; d_gene: -
CDR3aa: CASSYGSSGSYEQYF; CDR3nt: TGTGCCAGCAGTTACGGATCTAGCGGGAGCTACGAGCAGTACTTC; abundance: -; v_gene: TRBV6-2/TRBV6-3; j_gene: TRBJ2-7; d_gene: TRBD2
CDR3aa: CASIRIDSGQPQHF; CDR3nt: TGTGCCAGCATTAGAATTGATAGTGGTCAGCCCCAGCATTTT; abundance: once; v_gene: TRBV28; j_gene: TRBJ1-5; d_gene: -
CDR3aa: CASSVLVYNSPLHF; CDR3nt: TGTGCCAGCAGCGTACTTGTATATAATTCACCCCTCCACTTT; abundance: -; v_gene: TRBV9; j_gene: TRBJ1-6; d_gene: -
CDR3aa: CSVGTGGDQPQHF; CDR3nt: TGCAGCGTTGGCACAGGGGGGGATCAGCCCCAGCATTTT; abundance: -; v_gene: TRBV29-1; j_gene: TRBJ1-5; d_gene: TRBD1
CDR3aa: CASSQDLGASYEQYF; CDR3nt: TGTGCCAGCAGCCAAGATTTGGGCGCAAGCTACGAGCAGTACTTC; abundance: -; v_gene: TRBV3-1/TRBV3-2; j_gene: TRBJ2-7; d_gene: -
CDR3aa: CASRPLDMSSGNTIYF; CDR3nt: TGTGCCAGCAGACCCTTGGACATGAGCTCTGGAAACACCATATATTTT; abundance: once; v_gene: TRBV28; j_gene: TRBJ1-3; d_gene: -
CDR3aa: CASSQEGHLSGGEQFF; CDR3nt: TGTGCCAGCAGCCAAGAAGGGCACCTTTCGGGCGGGGAGCAGTTCTTC; abundance: -; v_gene: TRBV4-2; j_gene: TRBJ2-1; d_gene: -
CDR3aa: CASSPWTPFSGANVLTF; CDR3nt: TGTGCCAGCAGCCCCTGGACTCCTTTCTCTGGGGCCAACGTCCTGACTTTC; abundance: once; v_gene: TRBV7-3; j_gene: TRBJ2-6; d_gene: -
CDR3aa: CASSLGGDRGPQHF; CDR3nt: TGTGCCAGCAGCTTAGGGGGTGACAGGGGTCCCCAGCATTTT; abundance: -; v_gene: TRBV7-8; j_gene: TRBJ1-5; d_gene: TRBD1
CDR3aa: CASSLQGQALHF; CDR3nt: TGTGCCAGCAGCTTACAGGGCCAGGCCCTCCACTTT; abundance: -; v_gene: TRBV7-3; j_gene: TRBJ1-6; d_gene: -
CDR3aa: CASSADSSNQPQHF; CDR3nt: TGTGCCAGCAGCGCGGACTCCAGCAATCAGCCCCAGCATTTT; abundance: -; v_gene: TRBV5-4; j_gene: TRBJ1-5; d_gene: -
CDR3aa: CASSFGGQVMAFF; CDR3nt: TGTGCCAGCAGCTTCGGGGGGCAGGTAATGGCTTTCTTT; abundance: -; v_gene: TRBV5-5; j_gene: TRBJ1-1; d_gene: -
CDR3aa: CASSLQMNTEAFF; CDR3nt: TGCGCCAGCAGCCTACAGATGAACACTGAAGCTTTCTTT; abundance: once; v_gene: TRBV5-1; j_gene: TRBJ1-1; d_gene: -
CDR3aa: CATSETGFPQPQHF; CDR3nt: TGTGCCACCAGTGAAACAGGGTTCCCTCAGCCCCAGCATTTT; abundance: -; v_gene: TRBV24-1; j_gene: TRBJ1-5; d_gene: -
CDR3aa: CASSLNGKGTGHGYTF; CDR3nt: TGTGCCAGCAGCTTGAACGGGAAGGGGACAGGGCATGGCTACACCTTC; abundance: -; v_gene: TRBV7-2; j_gene: TRBJ1-2; d_gene: TRBD1
CDR3aa: CASSQDPSGGYNEQFF; CDR3nt: TGTGCCAGCAGCCAAGACCCTAGCGGGGGGTACAATGAGCAGTTCTTC; abundance: -; v_gene: TRBV3-1/TRBV3-2; j_gene: TRBJ2-1; d_gene: TRBD2
CDR3aa: CATSRGDRHSNEQFF; CDR3nt: TGTGCCACCAGCAGAGGCGACCGACACTCCAATGAGCAGTTCTTC; abundance: -; v_gene: TRBV15; j_gene: TRBJ2-1; d_gene: -
CDR3aa: CASSIRSRQGYEQYF; CDR3nt: TGTGCCAGTAGTATTAGATCCCGGCAGGGATACGAGCAGTACTTC; abundance: -; v_gene: TRBV19; j_gene: TRBJ2-7; d_gene: -
CDR3aa: CSASVQGFFDSPLHF; CDR3nt: TGCAGTGCTAGTGTACAGGGGTTTTTTGATTCACCCCTCCACTTT; abundance: -; v_gene: TRBV20-1; j_gene: TRBJ1-6; d_gene: TRBD1
CDR3aa: CASRGFASTGINEKLFF; CDR3nt: TGTGCCAGCAGGGGCTTTGCGTCCACTGGAATTAATGAAAAACTGTTTTTT; abundance: -; v_gene: TRBV7-8; j_gene: TRBJ1-4; d_gene: -
CDR3aa: CASSLAGGGAGETQYF; CDR3nt: TGCGCCAGCAGCTTAGCAGGAGGGGGCGCCGGGGAGACCCAGTACTTC; abundance: once; v_gene: TRBV5-1; j_gene: TRBJ2-5; d_gene: -
CDR3aa: CASSFRVGVATGELFF; CDR3nt: TGTGCCAGCAGTTTTCGTGTCGGGGTAGCCACCGGGGAGCTGTTTTTT; abundance: few; v_gene: TRBV28; j_gene: TRBJ2-2; d_gene: -
CDR3aa: CASSYSVGGDTEAFF; CDR3nt: TGTGCCAGCAGTTACTCTGTAGGAGGGGACACTGAAGCTTTCTTT; abundance: once; v_gene: TRBV6-5; j_gene: TRBJ1-1; d_gene: -
CDR3aa: CASSHSFGAGSSYNEQFF; CDR3nt: TGCGCCAGCAGCCACTCCTTTGGGGCGGGGAGCTCCTACAATGAGCAGTTCTTC; abundance: -; v_gene: TRBV4-1; j_gene: TRBJ2-1; d_gene: -
CDR3aa: CASSARQGTGTEAFF; CDR3nt: TGCGCCAGCAGCGCCAGACAGGGGACAGGGACTGAAGCTTTCTTT; abundance: -; v_gene: TRBV5-1; j_gene: TRBJ1-1; d_gene: TRBD1
CDR3aa: CASSQQVAKNIQYF; CDR3nt: TGTGCCAGCTCACAACAGGTAGCCAAAAACATTCAGTACTTC; abundance: -; v_gene: TRBV18; j_gene: TRBJ2-4; d_gene: -
CDR3aa: CATSDPKSGGSGEAFF; CDR3nt: TGTGCCACCAGTGATCCGAAGAGTGGGGGCTCGGGTGAAGCTTTCTTT; abundance: once; v_gene: TRBV24-1; j_gene: TRBJ1-1; d_gene: -
CDR3aa: CASSPNYVNEQFF; CDR3nt: TGTGCCAGCAGCCCTAACTACGTCAATGAGCAGTTCTTC; abundance: few; v_gene: TRBV11-2; j_gene: TRBJ2-1; d_gene: -
CDR3aa: CASSNRGGYEQYF; CDR3nt: TGTGCCAGCAGTAACAGGGGAGGCTACGAGCAGTACTTC; abundance: few; v_gene: TRBV12-3/TRBV12-4; j_gene: TRBJ2-7; d_gene: -
CDR3aa: CASSLGDGNTEAFF; CDR3nt: TGTGCCAGCAGCTTAGGAGACGGGAACACTGAAGCTTTCTTT; abundance: -; v_gene: TRBV7-3; j_gene: TRBJ1-1; d_gene: -
CDR3aa: CASSLGGDNTEAFF; CDR3nt: TGTGCCAGCTCACTAGGGGGGGACAACACTGAAGCTTTCTTT; abundance: -; v_gene: TRBV18; j_gene: TRBJ1-1; d_gene: -
CDR3aa: CASSLRQGSNQPQHF; CDR3nt: TGTGCCAGCAGCTTACGACAGGGTAGCAATCAGCCCCAGCATTTT; abundance: few; v_gene: TRBV7-2; j_gene: TRBJ1-5; d_gene: TRBD1
CDR3aa: CASSQPGGSLSYEQYF; CDR3nt: TGTGCCAGCAGTCAGCCGGGCGGGAGCCTCTCCTACGAGCAGTACTTC; abundance: -; v_gene: TRBV28; j_gene: TRBJ2-7; d_gene: TRBD2
CDR3aa: CASSLAGDYGYTF; CDR3nt: TGTGCCAGCAGCTTGGCCGGGGACTATGGCTACACCTTC; abundance: once; v_gene: TRBV5-4; j_gene: TRBJ1-2; d_gene: -
CDR3aa: CASSLGGQGDYEQYF; CDR3nt: TGTGCCAGCAGTTTAGGTGGACAGGGTGATTACGAGCAGTACTTC; abundance: -; v_gene: TRBV28; j_gene: TRBJ2-7; d_gene: TRBD1
CDR3aa: CATSRGDRGRLNTEAFF; CDR3nt: TGTGCCACCAGCAGAGGAGACAGGGGGAGATTGAACACTGAAGCTTTCTTT; abundance: -; v_gene: TRBV15; j_gene: TRBJ1-1; d_gene: TRBD1
CDR3aa: CASSSGAPGGNYGYTF; CDR3nt: TGTGCCAGCAGTTCAGGGGCTCCGGGGGGGAACTATGGCTACACCTTC; abundance: few; v_gene: TRBV28; j_gene: TRBJ1-2; d_gene: -